The next 31 T cell receptor beta chains were all read from a single sample in a study of cytotoxic CD8 clonotypes in ibrutinib-treated CLL. Clones were read by immunoSEQ multiplex PCR, and TCRdb kept only the in-frame ones, dropping some. The table has around 20,000 clones, around 80% seen once. The source was PBMCs, collected before ibrutinib treatment. These TCRs come from a human donor with chronic lymphocytic leukemia.

Only one count was recorded for this clone. The chain is built from TRBV29-1 and TRBJ2-7, with 7 nucleotides matching TRBD2. The length of the CDR3 is 14 residues. The germline CDR1 and CDR2 sequences are SQVTM and ANQGSEA. The trim removed 3 bases at V and 7 bases at J, leaving 12 bases unmatched. The CDR3 loop reads CSVEASSGPYEQYF. CDR3 sequence (DNA): TGCAGCGTTGAGGCGTCTAGCGGTCCTTATGAGCAGTACTTC.

The count of this clone is one. This chain joins TRBV7-3 and TRBJ2-1; 8 positions agree with TRBD2. There are 13 residues in the CDR3. The germline CDR1 and CDR2 sequences are SGHTA and FQGTGA. J lost 7 bases, V lost 5 bases, and 4 bases had no gene match. The CDR3 reads CASSRQRGNEQFF. The CDR3 DNA follows: TGTGCCAGCAGCCGACAGCGGGGGAATGAGCAGTTCTTC. Full variable domain (remainder filled in from reference TRBV7-3 and TRBJ2-1): GAGVSQTPSNKVTEKGKYVELRCDPISGHTALYWYRQSLGQGPEFLIYFQGTGAADDSGLPNDRFFAVRPEGSVSTLKIQRTERGDSAVYLCASSRQRGNEQFFGPGTRLTVL.

This clone was found once. V gene TRBV11-2 combines with J gene TRBJ2-6; possibly TRBD1 or TRBD2 for D (6 bases each). Trimming left V 5 bases short and J 4 bases short, with 15 bases between. The CDR3 totals 16 residues. The germline V gene has CDR1 SGHAT and CDR2 FQNNGV. The CDR3 nucleotides are TGTGCCAGCAGCCCCAATTGGGGGGCAGGGGCCAACGTCCTGACTTTC. Its translation is CASSPNWGAGANVLTF.

The genes are TRBV30 and TRBJ1-5; maybe TRBD1 (6 bases). This CDR3 contains 17 residues. The V gene's germline CDR1 is GTSNPN and CDR2 SVGIG (reference sequence). Trimming cost V 2 bases and J 0 bases, with 17 bases left between them. The CDR3 bases are TGTGCCTGGAGTCTACCAGGACAGACCTATAGCAATCAGCCCCAGCATTTT. This sequence encodes CAWSLPGQTYSNQPQHF.

The chain is built from TRBV25-1 and TRBJ1-2; no clear D gene. The CDR3 loop spans 12 amino acids. Germline values: CDR1 MGHDK, CDR2 SYGVNS. V was trimmed by 3 bases and J by 1 base, leaving 3 bases between them. CDR3 sequence reads: CASSDLNYGYTF. The CDR3 DNA follows: TGTGCCAGCAGTGACCTTAACTATGGCTACACCTTC.

This clone was recorded once. The DNA of the CDR3 is TGTGCCAGCAGTGAGATACAGGGGGTATTAGATGGCTACACCTTC. It yields the protein CASSEIQGVLDGYTF. The chain links TRBV6-1 to TRBJ1-2, with TRBD1 matching 8 bases. V was clipped by 3 bases and J by 6 bases; unmatched bases: 9. Germline lookup yields CDR1 MNHNS and CDR2 SASEGT. This CDR3 contains 15 residues.

This chain connects TRBV6-5 to TRBJ2-2; 11 bases agree with TRBD1. Germline V gene lookup returns CDR1 MNHEY and CDR2 SVGAGI. The V and J ends lost 6 bases and 3 bases, in that order; junction bases with no gene match: 3. CDR3 size: 15 residues. In DNA form, the CDR3 reads TGTGCCAGCAGAAGGGGACAGGGGGACACCGGGGAGCTGTTTTTT. This encodes CASRRGQGDTGELFF.

This chain links TRBV19 with TRBJ2-2; D is perhaps TRBD2 (5 bases). V was shortened by 4 bases and J by 7 bases, with 22 bases between the two germline ends. Germline V lookup: CDR1 LNHDA, CDR2 SQIVND (reference sequence). This CDR3 comprises 17 residues. CDR3 region: CASSTNGRRKGVGELFF. CDR3 DNA sequence: TGTGCCAGTAGTACCAATGGACGGCGAAAGGGAGTCGGGGAGCTGTTTTTT.

The J gene is TRBJ2-2, the V gene TRBV30, with 7 nucleotides matching TRBD2. Trimming at V came to 1 base and at J to 0 bases, leaving 2 bases not matched to a gene. The germline V gene has CDR1 GTSNPN and CDR2 SVGIG (reference sequence). This CDR3 is built from 15 residues. The CDR3 is CAWSELAANTGELFF. CDR3 DNA: TGTGCCTGGAGTGAGCTAGCGGCGAACACCGGGGAGCTGTTTTTT. The full variable domain, its missing parts supplied by reference TRBV30 and TRBJ2-2, is SQTIHQWPATLVQPVGSPLSLECTVEGTSNPNLYWYRQAAGRGLQLLFYSVGIGQISSEVPQNLSASRPQDRQFILSSKKLLLSDSGFYLCAWSELAANTGELFFGEGSRLTVL.

V usage is TRBV7-9 and J usage is TRBJ1-5; 8 bases align to TRBD1. CDR3 length equals 14 residues. V lost 4 bases, J lost 5 bases, and 4 bases stayed unmatched. Germline V gives CDR1 SEHNR, CDR2 FQNEAQ (reference sequence). CDR3 sequence reads: CASSSGQDYQPQHF. The CDR3 nucleotides read TGTGCCAGCAGCTCGGGACAGGATTATCAGCCCCAGCATTTT.

The CDR3 DNA reads TGTGCCAGCACCTGGGGGTCAGATACGCAGTATTTT. Translation: CASTWGSDTQYF. This chain links TRBV28 with TRBJ2-3; D assignment may be TRBD1 or TRBD2 (5 bases each). Trimming left V 7 bases short and J 4 bases short, with 9 bases between. The CDR3 has 12 amino acids. Germline-derived CDR1 and CDR2 are MDHEN and SYDVKM.

This clone was seen only a few times. The chain links TRBV6-1 to TRBJ2-2; D not certain. This CDR3 contains 15 residues. V was pared by 6 bases and J by 1 base, with 12 bases between. Per germline, CDR1 MNHNS and CDR2 SASEGT. DNA for the CDR3: TGTGCCAGCAGACCTTTAGGTGGGAACACCGGGGAGCTGTTTTTT. Residues: CASRPLGGNTGELFF.

This chain uses TRBV9 with TRBJ1-2; D is unresolved. The V gene's germline CDR1 is SGDLS and CDR2 YYNGEE. V lost 0 bases to trimming and J lost 7 bases, with 13 bases between them. The CDR3 is made up of 14 amino acids. The CDR3 DNA reads as TGTGCCAGCAGCGTAGAAGCGGGGATCGGTGGCTACACCTTC. Amino acid sequence: CASSVEAGIGGYTF.

The CDR3 DNA follows: TGTGCCAGCAGCGAGGGGCTGGGGGGGAGCCATGAGCAGTTCTTC. Translating it yields CASSEGLGGSHEQFF. V is TRBV9 and J is TRBJ2-1, with 7 bases aligning to TRBD2. Looked up from germline, CDR1 is SGDLS and CDR2 is YYNGEE. V dropped 3 bases and J dropped 8; count of bases not matched to a gene: 11. The length of the CDR3 is 15 residues.

The chain employs TRBV6-5 and TRBJ2-7, with TRBD2 matching 12 bases. Germline V gene lookup returns CDR1 MNHEY and CDR2 SVGAGI. This CDR3 spans 15 amino acids. J gave up 3 bases and V 5 bases, and 5 bases lay outside the gene matches. CDR3 nucleotides: TGTGCCAGCAGTCCCACTAGCGGGAGGCTCTACGAGCAGTACTTC. Its translation is CASSPTSGRLYEQYF.

This clone was seen a single time. The genes are TRBV4-1 and TRBJ1-2, with D hard to call. V was pared by 1 base and J by 0 bases, with 9 bases between. The CDR3 is 15 residues long. Germline CDR1 is MGHRA and CDR2 is YSYEKL. CDR3 DNA: TGCGCCAGCAGCCAAGGGGCAGTTGCTAACTATGGCTACACCTTC. It is translated as CASSQGAVANYGYTF.

J is TRBJ1-2 and V is TRBV2, with TRBD1 as a possible D gene (5 bases). CDR1 and CDR2 from the germline V gene are SNHLY and FYNNEI. This CDR3 comprises 15 residues. Trimming shortened V by 8 bases and J by 4 bases, and 20 bases separated the two germline ends. CDR3 residues: CASLPPRDYPYGYTF. As DNA, the CDR3 is TGTGCCAGCCTCCCTCCCCGGGACTACCCCTATGGCTACACCTTC.

The table lists this clone with a few counts. This chain connects TRBV5-1 to TRBJ2-3; 12 nucleotides line up with TRBD2. This CDR3 is 17 amino acids long. Germline lookup yields CDR1 SGHRS and CDR2 YFSETQ. V dropped 4 bases and J dropped 0; count of bases not matched to a gene: 6. The CDR3: CASSPPGTSGSTDTQYF. In nucleotides, the CDR3 is TGCGCCAGCAGCCCTCCCGGGACTAGCGGGAGCACAGATACGCAGTATTTT.

The chain joins TRBV5-1 to TRBJ2-7, with TRBD2 matching over 11 bases. CDR1 and CDR2 (germline): SGHRS, YFSETQ. The ends lost 2 bases at V and 6 bases at J; junction bases unmatched: 7. The CDR3 consists of 15 residues. The CDR3 DNA sequence: TGCGCCAGCAGCTTTGGCGGGCTAGCGGGAGGCGAGCAGTACTTC. Translation: CASSFGGLAGGEQYF.

The chain carries TRBV15 and TRBJ2-2, with TRBD1 matching over 7 bases. This CDR3 comprises 18 residues. J was trimmed by 1 base and V by 5 bases; bases with no gene match: 13. The germline V gene has CDR1 LNHNV and CDR2 YYDKDF (reference sequence). Written as DNA, the CDR3 is TGTGCCACCAGCGAGGCCCTTATAGGGGGCAGGAACACCGGGGAGCTGTTTTTT. Translating gives CATSEALIGGRNTGELFF.

Only one count was recorded for this clone. The CDR3: CASSYRVSSYEQYF. The DNA for the CDR3 is TGTGCCAGCAGTTATAGGGTAAGCTCCTACGAGCAGTACTTC. The chain is built from TRBV28 and TRBJ2-7; D gene uncertain. Germline V lookup: CDR1 MDHEN, CDR2 SYDVKM. Trimming took 4 bases from V and 0 from J, leaving 10 bases between them. The CDR3 sequence is 14 residues long.

This chain uses TRBV28 with TRBJ1-2; tentatively, D is TRBD1 (5 bases). The V gene's germline CDR1 is MDHEN and CDR2 SYDVKM. The CDR3 consists of 15 residues. Between the trimmed V and J ends, which lost 4 bases and 4 bases, there was a span of 16 bases. CDR3 region: CASSSLAGWAYGYTF. DNA of the CDR3: TGTGCCAGCAGTTCCCTGGCAGGGTGGGCCTATGGCTACACCTTC.

The chain combines TRBV7-2 with TRBJ2-3; D is unresolved. Germline values: CDR1 SGHTA, CDR2 FQGNSA. The V and J ends lost 5 bases and 2 bases respectively, with 8 bases between them. The CDR3 contains 13 residues. CDR3 DNA sequence: TGTGCCAGCAGCCGTTCAACCACAGATACGCAGTATTTT. Protein product: CASSRSTTDTQYF. The full variable domain, with the rest looked up from reference TRBV7-2 and TRBJ2-3, is GAGVSQSPSNKVTEKGKDVELRCDPISGHTALYWYRQSLGQGLEFLIYFQGNSAPDKSGLPSDRFSAERTGGSVSTLTIQRTQQEDSAVYLCASSRSTTDTQYFGPGTRLTVL.

This chain joins TRBV4-2 and TRBJ1-4; D remains ambiguous. Trimming removed 0 bases at V and 9 bases at J, with 20 bases between. The CDR3 runs to 17 residues. Per the germline V gene, CDR1 is LGHNA and CDR2 is YNFKEQ. DNA for the CDR3: TGTGCCAGCAGCCAAGAGGGCCGCGTCCTCATGAGCAAAAAACTGTTTTTT. Protein sequence: CASSQEGRVLMSKKLFF.

The chain joins TRBV9 to TRBJ2-7, with TRBD2 matching 7 bases. The CDR3 runs 15 residues. The V segment lost 0 bases and the J segment 3 bases; nucleotides outside the gene matches: 6. Germline CDR1 reads SGDLS; CDR2 reads YYNGEE. The CDR3 loop is CASSVDGGKFYEQYF. The CDR3 DNA is TGTGCCAGCAGCGTAGACGGGGGGAAATTCTACGAGCAGTACTTC.

The rearrangement links TRBV6-5 to TRBJ2-3; the match to TRBD1 covers 9 bases. The CDR3 totals 14 residues. With 7 bases clipped from V and 5 bases from J, the junction kept 7 bases outside the gene matches. In germline, CDR1 is MNHEY, CDR2 SVGAGI. CDR3 nucleotide sequence: TGTGCCAGCACTACAGGGGGCGAGGTAGATACGCAGTATTTT. It codes for CASTTGGEVDTQYF.

This clone was counted a few times. V and J are TRBV5-1 and TRBJ1-4; D may be TRBD1 (5 bases). V shed 1 base and J shed 5 bases, with 15 bases lying between them. The CDR3 runs 16 residues. The germline gives CDR1 SGHRS, CDR2 YFSETQ. CDR3 sequence (DNA): TGCGCCAGCAGCTTGATTCAGGGTGTGGAGAATGAAAAACTGTTTTTT. Amino acid sequence: CASSLIQGVENEKLFF. The full variable domain, completed using reference TRBV5-1 and TRBJ1-4, is KAGVTQTPRYLIKTRGQQVTLSCSPISGHRSVSWYQQTPGQGLQFLFEYFSETQRNKGNFPGRFSGRQFSNSRSEMNVSTLELGDSALYLCASSLIQGVENEKLFFGSGTQLSVL.

This chain links TRBV5-6 with TRBJ2-3; D remains unclear. The CDR3 totals 15 residues. The V and J ends lost 0 bases and 5 bases respectively, with 13 bases between them. Germline V gene sequence: CDR1 SGHDT, CDR2 YYEEEE. The CDR3 region has the DNA TGTGCCAGCAGCTTGGTAAGCCTTTGGGGAGATACGCAGTATTTT. This codes for CASSLVSLWGDTQYF.

This chain links TRBV30 with TRBJ1-6; D is ambiguous. This CDR3 spans 15 amino acids. Germline CDR1 GTSNPN, CDR2 SVGIG (reference sequence). The germline V and J ends were trimmed by 0 bases and 10 bases, with 16 bases remaining between them. The CDR3 reads CAWSVLKHSGSPLHF. Written as DNA, the CDR3 is TGTGCCTGGAGTGTACTGAAGCATAGCGGCTCACCCCTCCACTTT.

This chain links TRBV13 with TRBJ2-1; D is unresolved. Germline V gene lookup returns CDR1 PRHDT and CDR2 FYEKMQ (reference sequence). This CDR3 comprises 12 residues. V lost 2 bases and J lost 9, with 8 bases in between. The DNA for the CDR3 is TGTGCCAGCAGCTTAAACGAGCGTGAGCAGTTCTTC. Its translation is CASSLNEREQFF.

The chain uses TRBV28 and TRBJ2-7, with D unclear. Trimming took 3 bases from V and 4 from J, leaving 16 bases between them. CDR3 size: 15 residues. Looked up from germline, CDR1 is MDHEN and CDR2 is SYDVKM. The CDR3 loop reads CASSFGLAEHYEQYF. The CDR3 region has the DNA TGTGCCAGCAGTTTCGGGCTTGCAGAACATTACGAGCAGTACTTC.